This T cell receptor (beta chain) is from a study of T cell responses to AZD1222 COVID-19 vaccine. Study-wide points: Two doses of AZD1222 preceded a rise in Spike-specific TCR breadth and depth. There were vaccine-associated CD4 TCRs across spike, dominant at 160-218 and 743-854.

CDR1 is MNHEY, CDR2 SVGAGI, per germline. This CDR3 is built from 15 residues. The V segment lost 4 bases and the J segment 7 bases; nucleotides outside the gene matches: 7. Note on this clone: Its antigen remains unknown.

Generated by immunoSEQ multiplex PCR, the TCRdb table keeps only in-frame clones and is missing some. Of 130,000 to 150,000 clones listed, just under 95% are singletons. This sequence joins TRBV6-5 and TRBJ1-4; 9 nucleotides line up with TRBD1. The sequencing used peripheral blood, collected after recovery from COVID-19. The origin of this receptor is an adult who had recovered from COVID-19. Written as DNA, the CDR3 is TGTGCCAGCAGTTCTACAGGGGGCGCGAGTGAAAAACTGTTTTTT. As protein: CASSSTGGASEKLFF.